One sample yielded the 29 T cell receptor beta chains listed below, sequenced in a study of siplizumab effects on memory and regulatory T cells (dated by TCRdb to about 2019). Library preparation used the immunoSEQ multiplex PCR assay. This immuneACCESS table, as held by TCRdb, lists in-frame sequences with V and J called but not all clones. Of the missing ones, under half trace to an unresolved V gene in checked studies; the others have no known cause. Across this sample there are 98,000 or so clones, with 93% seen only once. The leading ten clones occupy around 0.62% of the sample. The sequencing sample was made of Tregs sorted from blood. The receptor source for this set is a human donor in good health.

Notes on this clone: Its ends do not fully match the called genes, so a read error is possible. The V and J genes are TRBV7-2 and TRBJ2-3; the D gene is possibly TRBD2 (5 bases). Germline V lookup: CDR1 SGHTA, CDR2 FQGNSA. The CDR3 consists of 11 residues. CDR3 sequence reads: CASNTRDAQYF. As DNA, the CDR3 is TGTGCCAGCAACACTAGAGATGCGCAGTATTTT.

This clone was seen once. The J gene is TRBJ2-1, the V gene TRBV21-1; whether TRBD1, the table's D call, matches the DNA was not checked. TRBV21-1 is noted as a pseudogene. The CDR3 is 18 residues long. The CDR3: CASSKLGATGTGKSEQFF. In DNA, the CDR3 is TGTGCCAGCAGCAAATTGGGGGCCACCGGGACAGGGAAGAGTGAGCAGTTCTTC.

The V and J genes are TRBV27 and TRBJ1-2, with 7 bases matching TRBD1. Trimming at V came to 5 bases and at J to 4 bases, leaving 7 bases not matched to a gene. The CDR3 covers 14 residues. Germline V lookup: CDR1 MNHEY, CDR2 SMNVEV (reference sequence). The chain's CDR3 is CASSPQTGIYGYTF. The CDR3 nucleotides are TGTGCCAGCAGTCCGCAGACAGGGATCTATGGCTACACCTTC.

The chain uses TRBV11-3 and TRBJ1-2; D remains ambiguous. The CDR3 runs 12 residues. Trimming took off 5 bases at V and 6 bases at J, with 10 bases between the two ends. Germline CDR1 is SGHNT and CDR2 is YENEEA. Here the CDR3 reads CASSLNEDGYTF. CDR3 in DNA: TGTGCCAGCAGCCTTAACGAGGATGGCTACACCTTC.

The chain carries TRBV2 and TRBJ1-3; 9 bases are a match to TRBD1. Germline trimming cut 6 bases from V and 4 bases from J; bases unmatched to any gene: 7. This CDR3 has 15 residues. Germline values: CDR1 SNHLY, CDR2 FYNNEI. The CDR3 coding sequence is TGTGCCAGCAGAGCACAGGGGGCGCGCGGAAACACCATATATTTT. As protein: CASRAQGARGNTIYF.

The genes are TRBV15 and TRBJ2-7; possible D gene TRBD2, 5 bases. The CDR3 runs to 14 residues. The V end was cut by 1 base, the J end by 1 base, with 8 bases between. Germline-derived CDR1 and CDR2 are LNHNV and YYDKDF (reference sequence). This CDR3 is CATSRADYSYEQYF. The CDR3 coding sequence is TGTGCCACCAGCAGAGCCGACTATTCCTACGAGCAGTACTTC.

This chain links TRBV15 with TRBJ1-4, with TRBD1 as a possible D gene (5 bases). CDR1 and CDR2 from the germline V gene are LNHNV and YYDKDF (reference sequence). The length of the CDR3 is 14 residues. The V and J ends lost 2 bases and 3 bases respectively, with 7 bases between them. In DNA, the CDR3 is TGTGCCACCAGCAGAACGGGGGCTAATGAAAAACTGTTTTTT. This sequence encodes CATSRTGANEKLFF.

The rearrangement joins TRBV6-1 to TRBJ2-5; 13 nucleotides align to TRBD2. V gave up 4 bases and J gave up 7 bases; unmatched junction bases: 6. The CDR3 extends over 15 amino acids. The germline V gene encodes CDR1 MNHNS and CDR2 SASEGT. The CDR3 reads CASSAGLAGAATQYF. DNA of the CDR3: TGTGCCAGCAGTGCCGGACTAGCGGGGGCTGCGACCCAGTACTTC.

DNA of the CDR3: TGTGCCAGCTCACCCGAGGCTTTGCAGTTCTTC. Protein: CASSPEALQFF. The chain links TRBV18 to TRBJ2-1, with D unresolved. The V end was cut by 3 bases, the J end by 12 bases, with 9 bases between. There are 11 residues in the CDR3. Germline values: CDR1 KGHSH, CDR2 LQKENI. Combining the CDR3 with reference TRBV18 and TRBJ2-1 gives the whole variable domain NAGVMQNPRHLVRRRGQEARLRCSPMKGHSHVYWYRQLPEEGLKFMVYLQKENIIDESGMPKERFSAEFPKEGPSILRIQQVVRGDSAAYFCASSPEALQFFGPGTRLTVL.

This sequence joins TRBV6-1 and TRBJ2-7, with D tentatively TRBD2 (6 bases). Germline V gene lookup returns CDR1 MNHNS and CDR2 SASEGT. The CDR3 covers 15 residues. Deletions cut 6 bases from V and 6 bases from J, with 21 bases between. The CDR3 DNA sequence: TGTGCCAGCAGCCAGCTCCCCTTCGGAGGGAGCGAGCAGTACTTC. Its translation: CASSQLPFGGSEQYF.

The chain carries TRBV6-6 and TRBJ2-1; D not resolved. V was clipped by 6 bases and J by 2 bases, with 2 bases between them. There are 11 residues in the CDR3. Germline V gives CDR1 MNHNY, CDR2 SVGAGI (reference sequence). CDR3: CASSPYNEQFF. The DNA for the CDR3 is TGTGCCAGCAGCCCCTACAATGAGCAGTTCTTC.

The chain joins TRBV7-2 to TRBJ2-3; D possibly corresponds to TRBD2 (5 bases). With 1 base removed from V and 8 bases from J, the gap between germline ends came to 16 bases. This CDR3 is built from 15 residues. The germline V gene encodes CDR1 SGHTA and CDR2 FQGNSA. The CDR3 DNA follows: TGTGCCAGCAGCTTAGACCTAGCTGGGAGTAGTACGCAGTATTTT. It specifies CASSLDLAGSSTQYF.

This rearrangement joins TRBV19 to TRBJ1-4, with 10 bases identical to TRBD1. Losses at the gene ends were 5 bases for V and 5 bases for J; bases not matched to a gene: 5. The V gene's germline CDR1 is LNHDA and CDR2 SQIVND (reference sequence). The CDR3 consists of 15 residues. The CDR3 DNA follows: TGTGCCAGTAGTCCCCGGACAGGGGGGAATGAAAAACTGTTTTTT. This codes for CASSPRTGGNEKLFF.

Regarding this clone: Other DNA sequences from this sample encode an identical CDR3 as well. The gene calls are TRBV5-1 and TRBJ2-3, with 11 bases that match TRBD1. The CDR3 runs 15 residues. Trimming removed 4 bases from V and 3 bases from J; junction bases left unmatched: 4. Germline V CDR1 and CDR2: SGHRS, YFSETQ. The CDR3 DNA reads TGCGCCAGCAGCAGCGGGACAGGGGGGACAGATACGCAGTATTTT. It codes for CASSSGTGGTDTQYF.

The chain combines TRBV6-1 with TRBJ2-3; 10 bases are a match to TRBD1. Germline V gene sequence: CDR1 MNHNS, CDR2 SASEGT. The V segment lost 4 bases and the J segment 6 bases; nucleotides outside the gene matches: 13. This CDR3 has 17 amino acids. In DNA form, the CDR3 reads TGTGCCAGCAGTGGGACAGGGGGTTTTACGCCGGGTGATACGCAGTATTTT. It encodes CASSGTGGFTPGDTQYF.

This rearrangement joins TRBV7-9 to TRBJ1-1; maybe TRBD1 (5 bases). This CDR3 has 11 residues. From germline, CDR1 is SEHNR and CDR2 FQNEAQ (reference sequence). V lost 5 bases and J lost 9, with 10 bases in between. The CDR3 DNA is TGTGCCAGCAGCCAGACAGAGAAAGCTTTCTTT. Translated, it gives CASSQTEKAFF.

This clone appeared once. Here the CDR3 DNA reads TGTGCCAGCAGCTCGCCGGGACAGGGTGACTACGAGCAGTACTTC. This codes for CASSSPGQGDYEQYF. This chain joins TRBV5-6 and TRBJ2-7; 9 nucleotides match TRBD1. The CDR3 sequence is 15 residues long. Trimming removed 3 bases from V and 3 bases from J; junction bases left unmatched: 7. Germline V gene data show CDR1 as SGHDT and CDR2 as YYEEEE.

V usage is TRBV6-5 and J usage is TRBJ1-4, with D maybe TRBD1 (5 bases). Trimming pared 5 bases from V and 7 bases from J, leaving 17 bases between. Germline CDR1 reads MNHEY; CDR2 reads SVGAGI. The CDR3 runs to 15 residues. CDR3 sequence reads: CASSLDSRTTEKLFF. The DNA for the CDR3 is TGTGCCAGCAGTCTCGACAGCCGAACGACTGAAAAACTGTTTTTT.

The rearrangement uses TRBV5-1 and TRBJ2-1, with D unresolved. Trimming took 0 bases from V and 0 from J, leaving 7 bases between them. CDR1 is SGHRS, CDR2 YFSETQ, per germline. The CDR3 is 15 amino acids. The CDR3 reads CASSLAESSYNEQFF. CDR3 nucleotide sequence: TGCGCCAGCAGCTTGGCGGAAAGCTCCTACAATGAGCAGTTCTTC. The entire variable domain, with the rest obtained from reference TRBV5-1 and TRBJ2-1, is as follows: KAGVTQTPRYLIKTRGQQVTLSCSPISGHRSVSWYQQTPGQGLQFLFEYFSETQRNKGNFPGRFSGRQFSNSRSEMNVSTLELGDSALYLCASSLAESSYNEQFFGPGTRLTVL.

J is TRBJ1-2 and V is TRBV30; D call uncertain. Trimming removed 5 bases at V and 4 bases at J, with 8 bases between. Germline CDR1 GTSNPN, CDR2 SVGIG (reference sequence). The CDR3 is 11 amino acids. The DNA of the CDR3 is TGTGCCTGGGAACTGGTCTATGGCTACACCTTC. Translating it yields CAWELVYGYTF.

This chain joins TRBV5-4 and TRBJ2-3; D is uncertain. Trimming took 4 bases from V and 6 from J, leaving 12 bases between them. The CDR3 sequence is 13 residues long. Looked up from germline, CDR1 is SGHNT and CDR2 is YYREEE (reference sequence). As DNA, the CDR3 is TGTGCCAGCAGCGTAGTGGCAGGCGATACGCAGTATTTT. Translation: CASSVVAGDTQYF.

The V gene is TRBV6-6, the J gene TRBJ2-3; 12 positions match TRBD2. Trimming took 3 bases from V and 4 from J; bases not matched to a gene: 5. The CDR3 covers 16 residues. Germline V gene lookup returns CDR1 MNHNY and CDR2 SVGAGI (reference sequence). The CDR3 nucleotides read TGTGCCAGCAGTTATACTAGCGGGAGGACCGCAGATACGCAGTATTTT. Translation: CASSYTSGRTADTQYF.

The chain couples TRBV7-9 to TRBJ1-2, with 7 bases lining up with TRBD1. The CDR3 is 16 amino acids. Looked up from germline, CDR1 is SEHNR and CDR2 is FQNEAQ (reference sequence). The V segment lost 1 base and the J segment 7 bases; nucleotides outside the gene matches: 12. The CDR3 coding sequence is TGTGCCAGCAGCTTAGTGACAGGGCCTCTCAAGGGTGGCTACACCTTC. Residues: CASSLVTGPLKGGYTF.

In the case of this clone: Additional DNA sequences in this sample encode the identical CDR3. The CDR3 nucleotides are TGCGCCAGCAGCTTGGACAGGAACACTGAAGCTTTCTTT. Its protein product is CASSLDRNTEAFF. The rearrangement uses TRBV5-1 and TRBJ1-1, with unresolved D. Trimming removed 0 bases from V and 1 base from J, with 4 bases in between. This CDR3 region has 13 residues. Germline V lookup: CDR1 SGHRS, CDR2 YFSETQ.

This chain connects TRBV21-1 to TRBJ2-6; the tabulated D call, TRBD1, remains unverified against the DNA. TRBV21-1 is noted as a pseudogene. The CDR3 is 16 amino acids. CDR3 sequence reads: CASSTDICSGANVLTF. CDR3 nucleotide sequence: TGTGCCAGCAGCACCGACATCTGCTCTGGGGCCAACGTCCTGACTTTC.

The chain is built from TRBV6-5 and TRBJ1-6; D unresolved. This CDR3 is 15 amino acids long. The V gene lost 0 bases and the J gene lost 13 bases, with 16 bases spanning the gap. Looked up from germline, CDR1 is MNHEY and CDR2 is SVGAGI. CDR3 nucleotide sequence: TGTGCCAGCAGTTACTCGAACCCCGGGCTTTTGCCCCTCCACTTT. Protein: CASSYSNPGLLPLHF.

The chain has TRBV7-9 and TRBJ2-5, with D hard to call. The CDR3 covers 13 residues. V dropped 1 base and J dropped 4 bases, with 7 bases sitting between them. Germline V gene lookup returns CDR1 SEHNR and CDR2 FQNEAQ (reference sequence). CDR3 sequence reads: CASSLDGVETQYF. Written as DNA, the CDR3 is TGTGCCAGCAGCTTAGATGGGGTAGAGACCCAGTACTTC.

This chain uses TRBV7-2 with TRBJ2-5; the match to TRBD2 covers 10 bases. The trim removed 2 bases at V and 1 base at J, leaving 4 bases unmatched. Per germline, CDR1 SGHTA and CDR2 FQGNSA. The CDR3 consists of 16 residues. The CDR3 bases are TGTGCCAGCAGCTTAACCCGGACTAGCGGCCAAGAGACCCAGTACTTC. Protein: CASSLTRTSGQETQYF.

The CDR3 sequence is CASLGPGTGELFF. The CDR3 nucleotides read TGTGCCAGCTTGGGCCCGGGGACCGGGGAGCTGTTTTTT. The chain has TRBV6-6 and TRBJ2-2; D might be TRBD2 (5 bases). V was cut by 8 bases and J by 5 bases, with 12 bases left in between. The length of the CDR3 is 13 residues. Germline values: CDR1 MNHNY, CDR2 SVGAGI (reference sequence).